The T cell receptor (beta chain) described here comes from a study of CD8+CD57+ T cells in acquired aplastic anemia. The study's findings and limits: Researchers report that about 29 CD8+ CDR3 sequences appeared in both patients and controls. Between patients and controls, CD8+ Simpson's diversity did not vary significantly.

As to this clonotype: The antigen remains undetermined.

The CDR3 covers 15 residues. The V and J ends lost 3 bases and 3 bases respectively, with 18 bases between them. Germline lookup yields CDR1 DFQATT and CDR2 SNEGSKA (reference sequence). TCR beta VDJ and CDR3 were profiled, and genomic DNA was the template. In TCRdb, the reads were re-called with MiXCR into one record per CDR3 protein. The sample contains approximately 380,000 distinct CDR3 sequences, roughly 68% of which appear only once. This TCR was recovered from a human donor in good health, serving as a control. The chain recombines TRBV20-1 with TRBJ2-7; D may match TRBD1 or TRBD2 (6 bases each). Sequenced: sorted CD4+, CD8+, or CD8+CD57+ T cells (not recorded which) from PBMCs. The CDR3, as DNA: TGCAGTGCTAGCCGCGGCGGGACACCAGACTACGAGCAGTACTTC. It specifies CSASRGGTPDYEQYF.